One and the same sample provided the 4 T cell receptor beta chains below, sequenced in a study of blood T cell repertoires in COVID-19. Repertoires were generated with immunoSEQ multiplex PCR, while TCRdb's copy carries only in-frame clones and drops some. The sample carries around 180,000 clones, roughly 85% recorded once. The specimen was peripheral blood. These receptors came from a woman aged 25-40 years with acute or convalescent COVID-19.

This chain joins TRBV7-9 and TRBJ2-1; no definite D call. V gave up 3 bases and J gave up 9 bases, with 18 bases separating them. In germline, CDR1 is SEHNR, CDR2 FQNEAQ (reference sequence). The CDR3 totals 15 residues. DNA of the CDR3: TGTGCCAGCAGCTTTTCCGAGAGTGGGTCAGGTGAGCAGTTCTTC. It codes for CASSFSESGSGEQFF.

This chain joins TRBV12-3 or TRBV12-4 and TRBJ1-1; D call uncertain. The CDR3 contains 11 residues. With 3 bases removed from V and 8 bases from J, the gap between germline ends came to 7 bases. CDR3 residues: CASSFGQEAFF. CDR3 nucleotide sequence: TGTGCCAGCAGTTTTGGGCAGGAAGCTTTCTTT.

The sample holds a few counts of this clone. CDR3 sequence (DNA): TGTGCCAGCAGTGCACAGGGGGGCTCTGGGGCCAACGTCCTGACTTTC. Its protein is CASSAQGGSGANVLTF. The rearrangement uses TRBV6-4 and TRBJ2-6, with TRBD1 identical over 8 bases. Germline values: CDR1 MRHNA, CDR2 SNTAGT. The CDR3 extends over 16 amino acids. The ends lost 4 bases at V and 0 bases at J; junction bases unmatched: 2.

The chain links TRBV7-2 to TRBJ1-3, with 7 bases identical to TRBD1. CDR1 and CDR2 (germline): SGHTA, FQGNSA. V was clipped by 5 bases and J by 0 bases; unmatched bases: 10. This CDR3 contains 17 residues. The CDR3 sequence: CASSHTTGADSGNTIYF. In DNA form, the CDR3 reads TGTGCCAGCAGCCATACCACAGGGGCGGACTCTGGAAACACCATATATTTT.